These 20 T cell receptor beta chains originate from one sample sequenced in a study of T cell responses to AZD1222 COVID-19 vaccine. Libraries were prepared by immunoSEQ multiplex PCR; TCRdb keeps only in-frame clonotypes and omits some of them. The data show over 80,000 clones, with 85% to 90% seen just once and 31% held by the top ten. Sequenced material: peripheral blood, taken on day 0 of AZD1222 vaccination. The receptors stem from an adult in good health.

The chain has TRBV27 and TRBJ1-6, with D unclear. The germline CDR1 and CDR2 sequences are MNHEY and SMNVEV (reference sequence). The CDR3 is made up of 16 amino acids. The V end was cut by 2 bases, the J end by 8 bases, with 16 bases between. CDR3 residues: CASSLGGRRDYSPLHF. CDR3 nucleotide sequence: TGTGCCAGCAGTTTAGGCGGCAGGAGAGACTATTCACCCCTCCACTTT.

The chain employs TRBV28 and TRBJ1-4, with D maybe TRBD1 (6 bases). V dropped 8 bases and J dropped 2 bases, with 12 bases sitting between them. This CDR3 has 14 residues. The germline V gene has CDR1 MDHEN and CDR2 SYDVKM. The CDR3, as DNA: TGTGCCAGCTGCTACAGGGAGACTAATGAAAAACTGTTTTTT. Encoded protein: CASCYRETNEKLFF.

The chain couples TRBV11-2 to TRBJ2-2; TRBD1 is a possible D gene (6 bases). V lost 3 bases and J lost 5, with 7 bases in between. The CDR3 sequence is 13 residues long. CDR1 and CDR2 (germline): SGHAT, FQNNGV. The CDR3 sequence is CASSFTGTGELFF. The CDR3 DNA reads TGTGCCAGCAGCTTTACAGGGACCGGGGAGCTGTTTTTT. Full variable domain (missing parts from reference TRBV11-2 and TRBJ2-2): EAGVAQSPRYKIIEKRQSVAFWCNPISGHATLYWYQQILGQGPKLLIQFQNNGVVDDSQLPKDRFSAERLKGVDSTLKIQPAKLEDSAVYLCASSFTGTGELFFGEGSRLTVL.

The chain links TRBV18 to TRBJ1-1, with D perhaps matching TRBD1 (5 bases). The length of the CDR3 is 16 residues. Germline V gene sequence: CDR1 KGHSH, CDR2 LQKENI. Trimming cost V 3 bases and J 2 bases, with 16 bases left between them. In DNA, the CDR3 is TGTGCCAGCTCACCCCGAGGGGTATTGGGAAACACTGAAGCTTTCTTT. It translates to CASSPRGVLGNTEAFF.

The genes are TRBV11-3 and TRBJ2-3; TRBD2 aligns across 13 bases. V shed 4 bases and J 7 bases; nucleotides not matched to a gene: 5. This CDR3 spans 15 amino acids. Looked up from germline, CDR1 is SGHNT and CDR2 is YENEEA. The CDR3 DNA is TGTGCCAGCAGCTCTGGGACTAGCGGGGTGTATACGCAGTATTTT. This translates into CASSSGTSGVYTQYF.

The chain carries TRBV2 and TRBJ2-5, with 13 positions matching TRBD2. The germline V gene encodes CDR1 SNHLY and CDR2 FYNNEI. The CDR3 is made up of 16 amino acids. The V segment lost 7 bases and the J segment 3 bases; nucleotides outside the gene matches: 8. CDR3 sequence (DNA): TGTGCCAGCACGAGACTAGCGGGAGGACATAAAGAGACCCAGTACTTC. Protein: CASTRLAGGHKETQYF. The full variable domain, completed using reference TRBV2 and TRBJ2-5, is EPEVTQTPSHQVTQMGQEVILRCVPISNHLYFYWYRQILGQKVEFLVSFYNNEISEKSEIFDDQFSVERPDGSNFTLKIRSTKLEDSAMYFCASTRLAGGHKETQYFGPGTRLLVL.

This clone was seen only once. V and J are TRBV7-9 and TRBJ1-1; no reliable D call. CDR3 size: 13 residues. Germline CDR1 reads SEHNR; CDR2 reads FQNEAQ (reference sequence). The V end lost 5 bases, the J end lost 5 bases, and 12 bases lay between the germline ends. CDR3 coding DNA: TGTGCCAGCAGCCTCCTCCTGGGGACTGAAGCTTTCTTT. This translates into CASSLLLGTEAFF.

This chain connects TRBV5-4 to TRBJ2-3, with D unclear. Deletions cut 2 bases from V and 0 bases from J, with 7 bases between. This CDR3 is built from 14 residues. Germline CDR1 is SGHNT and CDR2 is YYREEE (reference sequence). As DNA, the CDR3 is TGTGCCAGCAGCTTAGACACTAGCACAGATACGCAGTATTTT. This encodes CASSLDTSTDTQYF.

This clone was seen a single time. The chain is built from TRBV5-1 and TRBJ2-5, with 12 bases that match TRBD1. Trimming at V came to 1 base and at J to 1 base, leaving 8 bases not matched to a gene. The CDR3 is made up of 18 amino acids. The germline gives CDR1 SGHRS, CDR2 YFSETQ. This CDR3 reads CASSLTGTGGSGQETQYF. The CDR3 nucleotides read TGCGCCAGCAGCTTGACCGGGACAGGGGGCTCCGGCCAAGAGACCCAGTACTTC.

The chain is built from TRBV6-5 and TRBJ1-1; 9 bases agree with TRBD1. Germline CDR1 MNHEY, CDR2 SVGAGI. The CDR3 is made up of 12 amino acids. J gave up 4 bases and V 6 bases, and 0 bases lay outside the gene matches. The CDR3 region has the DNA TGTGCCAGCAGGGACAGGGGCACTGAAGCTTTCTTT. It translates to CASRDRGTEAFF.

The chain carries TRBV15 and TRBJ2-2, with no clear D. Germline V CDR1 and CDR2: LNHNV, YYDKDF (reference sequence). Trimming removed 1 base at V and 5 bases at J, with 8 bases between. This CDR3 is built from 14 residues. The CDR3 reads CATSRAHETGELFF. The CDR3 DNA follows: TGTGCCACCAGCAGAGCTCACGAAACCGGGGAGCTGTTTTTT.

The chain has TRBV4-2 and TRBJ1-1, with 8 bases that match TRBD1. The CDR3 extends over 15 amino acids. Germline V gene lookup returns CDR1 LGHNA and CDR2 YNFKEQ. V was clipped by 0 bases and J by 4 bases; unmatched bases: 4. CDR3 in amino acids: CASSQEGTGGTEAFF. The CDR3, as DNA: TGTGCCAGCAGCCAAGAAGGCACAGGGGGCACTGAAGCTTTCTTT.

The chain has TRBV6-1 and TRBJ1-3; D remains ambiguous. The CDR3 has 16 residues. V gave up 0 bases and J gave up 0 bases, with 9 bases separating them. From germline, CDR1 is MNHNS and CDR2 SASEGT. The chain's CDR3 is CASSEAWTGSGNTIYF. CDR3 nucleotide sequence: TGTGCCAGCAGTGAAGCGTGGACGGGCTCTGGAAACACCATATATTTT.

The genes are TRBV27 and TRBJ1-6; tentative D call: TRBD1 (5 bases). The V and J ends lost 5 bases and 7 bases respectively, with 21 bases between them. The CDR3 is 17 residues long. Per the germline V gene, CDR1 is MNHEY and CDR2 is SMNVEV (reference sequence). Written as DNA, the CDR3 is TGTGCCAGCAGTCCGAGACTGAGGACGGGGGGGAATTCACCCCTCCACTTT. Protein product: CASSPRLRTGGNSPLHF.

The chain is built from TRBV19 and TRBJ2-3; D remains ambiguous. Germline CDR1 reads LNHDA; CDR2 reads SQIVND (reference sequence). V was shortened by 1 base and J by 2 bases, with 4 bases between the two germline ends. The CDR3 totals 13 residues. This chain's CDR3 is CASSIGVTDTQYF. In nucleotides, the CDR3 is TGTGCCAGTAGTATAGGGGTCACAGATACGCAGTATTTT.

The rearrangement uses TRBV7-2 and TRBJ2-1; perhaps TRBD2 as D (6 bases). CDR3 length equals 15 residues. Trimming took off 2 bases at V and 5 bases at J, with 13 bases between the two ends. Germline V gene data show CDR1 as SGHTA and CDR2 as FQGNSA. CDR3 amino acids: CASSLQGDWHNEQFF. In nucleotides, the CDR3 is TGTGCCAGCAGCTTACAAGGGGACTGGCACAATGAGCAGTTCTTC.

The rearrangement links TRBV19 to TRBJ1-5; D gene unclear. Germline V CDR1 and CDR2: LNHDA, SQIVND (reference sequence). V was clipped by 6 bases and J by 10 bases, with 19 bases between them. This CDR3 has 14 residues. CDR3 region: CASSKGPAEVPQHF. As DNA, the CDR3 is TGTGCCAGTAGCAAAGGGCCCGCTGAGGTTCCCCAGCATTTT.

V usage is TRBV12-5 and J usage is TRBJ1-2; 7 bases match TRBD1. J lost 5 bases, V lost 1 base, and 22 bases had no gene match. The CDR3 totals 20 residues. Germline V gene sequence: CDR1 LGHNT, CDR2 FRNRAP. The DNA of the CDR3 is TGTGCTAGTGGTTTGGCCCGGCCCCCACCTCGGGACAGATTTCAGTATGGCTACACCTTC. It codes for CASGLARPPPRDRFQYGYTF.

V and J are TRBV28 and TRBJ2-5; possibly TRBD2 for D (5 bases). The CDR3 sequence is 12 residues long. CDR1 is MDHEN, CDR2 SYDVKM, per germline. Trimming took 10 bases from V and 4 from J, leaving 13 bases between them. CDR3 amino acids: CATEGGRETQYF. The CDR3 DNA reads TGTGCCACCGAGGGTGGCCGAGAGACCCAGTACTTC.

This CDR3 is CASSLGTGWIYEQYF. The DNA of the CDR3 is TGTGCCAGCAGCTTGGGGACAGGATGGATCTACGAGCAGTACTTC. The chain uses TRBV5-6 and TRBJ2-7, with 7 positions matching TRBD1. This CDR3 is 15 amino acids long. Trimming took 0 bases from V and 3 from J; bases not matched to a gene: 6. Germline V gene lookup returns CDR1 SGHDT and CDR2 YYEEEE.